The clone carrying this T cell receptor beta chain appeared once. The source of the sample is a study of technical replicates of blood from a few donors. The assay was immunoSEQ multiplex PCR, and TCRdb's table has in-frame clones only and misses some. The sample comprises around 70,000 clones, approximately 94% of which are singletons, and 0.39% rests with the top ten. The CDR3 runs to 14 residues. V lost 4 bases, J lost 0 bases, and 10 bases lay in between. Germline loops: CDR1 MDHEN, CDR2 SYDVKM. What was sequenced was T cells isolated from PBMCs. The chain links TRBV28 to TRBJ2-7; a possible D gene is TRBD2 (5 bases). The source of this sequence is a human donor in good health. DNA of the CDR3: TGTGCCAGCAGTTCCTCCCGGGACTCCTACGAGCAGTACTTC. Translated: CASSSSRDSYEQYF.